One and the same sample provided the 17 T cell receptor beta chains below, sequenced in a study of cytomegalovirus exposure and HLA in healthy donors. This PCR relied on a set of 60 Vbeta primers and 13 Jbeta primers. The repertoire was sequenced with immunoSEQ multiplex PCR; TCRdb's copy has only in-frame clones and lacks some. The profile shows 180,000 or so clones, 76% of them singletons. The material sequenced was PBMCs. These receptors were taken from a woman in her 30s in good health and CMV-seropositive.

V is TRBV5-4 and J is TRBJ2-5, with D possibly being TRBD2 (6 bases). CDR3 length: 20 amino acids. Germline CDR1 is SGHNT and CDR2 is YYREEE (reference sequence). V lost 0 bases and J 5 bases, leaving 29 bases between the germline ends. The CDR3: CASSLDAAPRGRSSSETQYF. The CDR3 DNA follows: TGTGCCAGCAGCTTGGACGCAGCCCCGCGGGGCAGGTCCTCTTCGGAGACCCAGTACTTC.

The count of this clone is one. The genes are TRBV7-2 and TRBJ1-4; 7 nucleotides match TRBD1. The CDR3 consists of 13 residues. Germline CDR1 reads SGHTA; CDR2 reads FQGNSA. Trimming cost V 1 base and J 10 bases; bases outside gene matches: 3. The CDR3 bases are TGTGCCAGCAGCTTAGGGGACAGTCGAAAACTGTTTTTT. Translation: CASSLGDSRKLFF.

The chain employs TRBV27 and TRBJ2-5; 7 nucleotides align to TRBD2. The CDR3 consists of 14 residues. Germline CDR1 reads MNHEY; CDR2 reads SMNVEV (reference sequence). The junction had 6 bases not matched to a gene; V was cut back by 3 bases and J by 5 bases. The CDR3 DNA is TGTGCCAGCAGTTTTGCGGGGGAGGGGGAGACCCAGTACTTC. Translation gives CASSFAGEGETQYF.

This chain uses TRBV7-2 with TRBJ1-6; D might be TRBD1 (6 bases). CDR3 length equals 15 residues. V lost 9 bases and J lost 4, with 16 bases in between. Per germline, CDR1 SGHTA and CDR2 FQGNSA. The CDR3 nucleotides are TGTGCCAGTTCCTCAGGGGCTGGATATAATTCACCCCTCCACTTT. Amino acid sequence: CASSSGAGYNSPLHF.

The chain uses TRBV6-6 and TRBJ2-5; D unresolved. The end of the DNA fits TRBJ2-7 better, so the J call may be wrong. This CDR3 contains 14 residues. Germline V CDR1 and CDR2: MNHNY, SVGAGI (reference sequence). The CDR3 reads CASSYYPETYEQYF. The CDR3 nucleotides are TGTGCCAGCAGTTACTACCCGGAGACCTACGAGCAGTACTTC.

The CDR3 reads CASKGSGGAGEQFF. The CDR3 DNA reads as TGTGCCAGCAAAGGTAGCGGGGGGGCAGGGGAGCAGTTCTTC. V is TRBV27 and J is TRBJ2-1; 11 bases agree with TRBD2. The CDR3 loop spans 14 amino acids. Germline values: CDR1 MNHEY, CDR2 SMNVEV (reference sequence). With V trimmed by 7 bases and J by 10 bases, 9 bases remained unmatched.

The CDR3 DNA sequence: TGCGCCAGCAACTTTTTTCACCACAGGGGAAGCAATCAGCCCCAGCATTTT. Translation: CASNFFHHRGSNQPQHF. V gene TRBV10-1 combines with J gene TRBJ1-5; 7 nucleotides line up with TRBD1. V dropped 7 bases and J dropped 1; count of bases not matched to a gene: 13. This CDR3 is 17 amino acids long. Germline values: CDR1 WNHNN, CDR2 SYGVQD (reference sequence).

The gene calls are TRBV1 and TRBJ2-1; TRBD2 is the table's D call and was not checked against the DNA. TRBV1 is described as a pseudogene. The CDR3 is 16 residues long. The CDR3 DNA follows: TGCACCAGCAGCCAAGATGGGACTAGCTCCTACAATGAGCAGTTCTTC. It is translated as CTSSQDGTSSYNEQFF.

The chain links TRBV13 to TRBJ2-1; 8 nucleotides agree with TRBD1. J lost 0 bases, V lost 6 bases, and 4 bases had no gene match. Germline V gene lookup returns CDR1 PRHDT and CDR2 FYEKMQ (reference sequence). The CDR3 runs 15 residues. For the CDR3, the DNA is TGTGCCAGCAGTCGGACAGGGAGCTCCTACAATGAGCAGTTCTTC. Translating it yields CASSRTGSSYNEQFF.

The V call is TRBV2, the J call TRBJ1-2; D may be TRBD1 (5 bases). Germline V gene data show CDR1 as SNHLY and CDR2 as FYNNEI. This CDR3 has 14 amino acids. V shed 8 bases and J shed 4 bases, with 17 bases lying between them. The CDR3 sequence: CASSGGGVGYGYTF. In DNA, the CDR3 is TGTGCCAGCTCCGGAGGAGGGGTTGGCTATGGCTACACCTTC.

The rearrangement links TRBV19 to TRBJ2-1; 8 bases map to TRBD1. V was pared by 3 bases and J by 6 bases, with 4 bases of the junction left unmatched. The CDR3 spans 14 residues. In germline, CDR1 is LNHDA, CDR2 SQIVND (reference sequence). CDR3: CASSMGRGLNEQFF. DNA for the CDR3: TGTGCCAGTAGTATGGGCAGGGGGCTCAATGAGCAGTTCTTC.

The J gene is TRBJ2-1, the V gene TRBV6-6, with 7 bases identical to TRBD1. The CDR3 is 15 amino acids. Germline CDR1 is MNHNY and CDR2 is SVGAGI (reference sequence). The V segment lost 8 bases and the J segment 5 bases; nucleotides outside the gene matches: 12. CDR3 sequence reads: CASGRQGSINNEQFF. DNA for the CDR3: TGTGCCAGCGGAAGACAGGGATCAATAAACAATGAGCAGTTCTTC.

This chain connects TRBV25-1 to TRBJ2-5; maybe TRBD1 (6 bases). Germline lookup yields CDR1 MGHDK and CDR2 SYGVNS. Trimming cost V 2 bases and J 5 bases, with 12 bases left between them. This CDR3 is 14 amino acids long. The DNA of the CDR3 is TGTGCCAGCAGTGAAAACAGGGCTGGGGAGACCCAGTACTTC. It yields the protein CASSENRAGETQYF.

This sequence joins TRBV19 and TRBJ2-1; TRBD2 aligns across 7 bases. Germline CDR1 is LNHDA and CDR2 is SQIVND (reference sequence). The J segment lost 2 bases and the V segment lost 3 bases, leaving 7 bases of the junction unmatched. The CDR3 consists of 16 residues. CDR3: CASSMVVLAAYNEQFF. CDR3 coding DNA: TGTGCCAGTAGTATGGTAGTCCTAGCGGCCTACAATGAGCAGTTCTTC. The whole variable domain, filled in from reference TRBV19 and TRBJ2-1, reads DGGITQSPKYLFRKEGQNVTLSCEQNLNHDAMYWYRQDPGQGLRLIYYSQIVNDFQKGDIAEGYSVSREKKESFPLTVTSAQKNPTAFYLCASSMVVLAAYNEQFFGPGTRLTVL.

The CDR3 nucleotides are TGTGCTAGTGGTTTGCAGGGAAGACCTGATGGCTACACCTTC. It codes for CASGLQGRPDGYTF. The V gene is TRBV12-5, the J gene TRBJ1-2; possibly TRBD1 for D (5 bases). This CDR3 comprises 14 residues. Trimming cost V 2 bases and J 6 bases, with 13 bases left between them. CDR1 and CDR2 (germline): LGHNT, FRNRAP.

This clone was recorded only once. The chain recombines TRBV28 with TRBJ1-2; D not resolved. The CDR3 length is 13 residues. CDR1 and CDR2 from the germline V gene are MDHEN and SYDVKM. V was shortened by 3 bases and J by 6 bases, with 11 bases between the two germline ends. CDR3 region: CASSFGARNGYTF. In DNA form, the CDR3 reads TGTGCCAGCAGTTTTGGAGCAAGGAATGGCTACACCTTC.

The chain links TRBV27 to TRBJ1-1; 12 bases agree with TRBD1. The germline V gene has CDR1 MNHEY and CDR2 SMNVEV (reference sequence). This CDR3 has 17 residues. J was trimmed by 4 bases and V by 6 bases; bases with no gene match: 12. In DNA form, the CDR3 reads TGTGCCAGCAGATTCAGCCCGGGACAGGGGGCCGGCACTGAAGCTTTCTTT. This encodes CASRFSPGQGAGTEAFF.